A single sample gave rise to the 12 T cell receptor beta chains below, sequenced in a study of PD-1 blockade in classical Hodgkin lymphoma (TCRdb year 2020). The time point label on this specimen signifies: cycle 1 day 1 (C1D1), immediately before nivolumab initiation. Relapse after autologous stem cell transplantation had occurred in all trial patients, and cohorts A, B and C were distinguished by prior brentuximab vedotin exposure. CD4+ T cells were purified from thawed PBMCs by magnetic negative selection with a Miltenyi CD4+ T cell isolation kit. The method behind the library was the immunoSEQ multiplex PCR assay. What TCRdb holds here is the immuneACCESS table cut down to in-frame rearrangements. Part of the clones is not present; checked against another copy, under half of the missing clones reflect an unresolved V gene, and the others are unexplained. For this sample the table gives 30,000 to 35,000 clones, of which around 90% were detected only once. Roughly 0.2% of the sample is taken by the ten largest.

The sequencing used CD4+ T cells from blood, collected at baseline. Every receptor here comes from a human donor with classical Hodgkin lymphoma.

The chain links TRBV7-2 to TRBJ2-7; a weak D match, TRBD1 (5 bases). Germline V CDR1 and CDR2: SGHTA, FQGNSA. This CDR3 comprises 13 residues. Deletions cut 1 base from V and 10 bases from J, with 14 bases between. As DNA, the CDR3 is TGTGCCAGCAGCTTAGTGGCCAGGGTGGGTCAGTACTTC. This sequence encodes CASSLVARVGQYF. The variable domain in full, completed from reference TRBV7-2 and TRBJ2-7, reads GAGVSQSPSNKVTEKGKDVELRCDPISGHTALYWYRQSLGQGLEFLIYFQGNSAPDKSGLPSDRFSAERTGGSVSTLTIQRTQQEDSAVYLCASSLVARVGQYFGPGTRLTVT.

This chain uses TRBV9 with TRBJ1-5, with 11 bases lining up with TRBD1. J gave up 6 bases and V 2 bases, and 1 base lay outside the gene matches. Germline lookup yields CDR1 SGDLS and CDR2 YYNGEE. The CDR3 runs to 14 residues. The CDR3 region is CASSVGQGGQPQHF. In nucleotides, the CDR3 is TGTGCCAGCAGCGTGGGACAGGGGGGTCAGCCCCAGCATTTT. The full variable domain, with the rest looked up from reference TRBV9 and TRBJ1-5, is DSGVTQTPKHLITATGQRVTLRCSPRSGDLSVYWYQQSLDQGLQFLIQYYNGEERAKGNILERFSAQQFPDLHSELNLSSLELGDSALYFCASSVGQGGQPQHFGDGTRLSIL.

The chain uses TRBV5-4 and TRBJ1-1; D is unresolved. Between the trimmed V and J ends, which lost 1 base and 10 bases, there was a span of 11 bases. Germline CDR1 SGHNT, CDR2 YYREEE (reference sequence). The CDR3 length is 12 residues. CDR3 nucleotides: TGTGCCAGCAGCTTGCCGGGTCGGGCAGCTTTCTTT. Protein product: CASSLPGRAAFF.

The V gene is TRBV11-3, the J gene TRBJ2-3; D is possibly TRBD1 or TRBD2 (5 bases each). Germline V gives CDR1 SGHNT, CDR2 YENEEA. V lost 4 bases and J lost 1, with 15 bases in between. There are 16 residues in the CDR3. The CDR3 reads CASSSGTTKGTDTQYF. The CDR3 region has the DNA TGTGCCAGCAGCTCCGGGACCACAAAAGGCACAGATACGCAGTATTTT.

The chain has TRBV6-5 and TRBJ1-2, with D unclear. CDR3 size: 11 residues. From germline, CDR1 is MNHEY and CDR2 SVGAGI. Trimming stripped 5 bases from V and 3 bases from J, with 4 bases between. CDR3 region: CASSNYYGYTF. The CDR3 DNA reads TGTGCCAGCAGTAACTACTATGGCTACACCTTC.

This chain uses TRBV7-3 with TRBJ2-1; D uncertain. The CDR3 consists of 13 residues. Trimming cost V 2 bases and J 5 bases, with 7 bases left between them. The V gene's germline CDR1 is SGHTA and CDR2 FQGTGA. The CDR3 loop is CASSLHQDNEQFF. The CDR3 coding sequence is TGTGCCAGCAGCTTACACCAGGACAATGAGCAGTTCTTC.

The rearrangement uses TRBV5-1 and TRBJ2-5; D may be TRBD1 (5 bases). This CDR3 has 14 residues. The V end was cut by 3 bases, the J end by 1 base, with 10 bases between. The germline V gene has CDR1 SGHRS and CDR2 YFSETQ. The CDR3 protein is CASSSTGFQETQYF. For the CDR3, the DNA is TGCGCCAGCAGCTCCACAGGCTTCCAAGAGACCCAGTACTTC. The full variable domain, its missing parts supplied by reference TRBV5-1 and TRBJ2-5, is KAGVTQTPRYLIKTRGQQVTLSCSPISGHRSVSWYQQTPGQGLQFLFEYFSETQRNKGNFPGRFSGRQFSNSRSEMNVSTLELGDSALYLCASSSTGFQETQYFGPGTRLLVL.

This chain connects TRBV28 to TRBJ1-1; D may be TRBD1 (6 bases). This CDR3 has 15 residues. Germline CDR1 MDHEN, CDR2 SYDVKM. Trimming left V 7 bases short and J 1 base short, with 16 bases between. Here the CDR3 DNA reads TGTGCCAGCATTTACTCGGGACACGGGAACACTGAAGCTTTCTTT. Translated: CASIYSGHGNTEAFF.

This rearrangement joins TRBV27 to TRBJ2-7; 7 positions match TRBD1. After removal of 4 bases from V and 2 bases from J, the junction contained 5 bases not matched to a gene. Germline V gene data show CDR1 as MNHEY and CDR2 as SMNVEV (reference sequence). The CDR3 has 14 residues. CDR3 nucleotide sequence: TGTGCCAGCAGTTCCTGGGACAGCACCTACGAGCAGTACTTC. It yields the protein CASSSWDSTYEQYF.

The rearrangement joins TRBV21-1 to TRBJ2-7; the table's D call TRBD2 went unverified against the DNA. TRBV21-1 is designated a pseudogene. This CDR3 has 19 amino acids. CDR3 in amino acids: CASSKVSTSGRPTLNEQYF. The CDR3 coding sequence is TGTGCCAGCAGCAAAGTATCGACTAGCGGGAGGCCGACCCTCAACGAGCAGTACTTC.

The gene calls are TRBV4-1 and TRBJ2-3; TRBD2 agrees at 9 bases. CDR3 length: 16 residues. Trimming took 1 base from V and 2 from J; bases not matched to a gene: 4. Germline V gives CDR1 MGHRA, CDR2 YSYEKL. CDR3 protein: CASSQALAGFTDTQYF. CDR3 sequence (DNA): TGCGCCAGCAGCCAAGCCCTAGCGGGGTTCACAGATACGCAGTATTTT.

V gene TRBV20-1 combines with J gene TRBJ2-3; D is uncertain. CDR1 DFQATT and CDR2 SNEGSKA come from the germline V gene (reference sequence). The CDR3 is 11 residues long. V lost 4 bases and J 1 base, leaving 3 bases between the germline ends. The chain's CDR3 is CSAKGTDTQYF. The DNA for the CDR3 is TGCAGTGCTAAGGGCACAGATACGCAGTATTTT.